Listed here is a single T cell receptor beta chain. In the authors' workflow: From reference gene primer amplification, estimates of nucleated cell counts were derived. Sequencing used immunoSEQ multiplex PCR; TCRdb keeps in-frame clones, though not all of them. The V and J calls and clone size are taken from that table; D and trimming were inferred from the DNA. The repertoire holds about 74,000 clones, approximately 90% seen once, with around 4.7% in the top ten. This entry is derived from a study of blood T cell repertoires in COVID-19. Study context: COVID-19 samples from acute and convalescent phases originated in the United States, Italy and Spain.

J was trimmed by 0 bases and V by 5 bases; bases with no gene match: 3. This CDR3 has 15 amino acids. CDR1 SEHNR and CDR2 FQNEAQ come from the germline V gene (reference sequence). The material sequenced was peripheral blood. This receptor was identified in a woman in her sixties with active COVID-19. The V call is TRBV7-9, the J call TRBJ1-2; 10 positions match TRBD1. The CDR3 bases are TGTGCCAGCAGCCGGGGACAGGGGACTAACTATGGCTACACCTTC. Encoded protein: CASSRGQGTNYGYTF.